This T cell receptor (beta chain) was profiled in a study of cytomegalovirus exposure and HLA in healthy donors. The study's findings and limits: Per published accounts, TCR beta sequences correctly predicted the HLA-A and HLA-B alleles of most subjects.

Germline V gene lookup returns CDR1 MNHNS and CDR2 SASEGT. Trimming took 7 bases from V and 1 from J; bases not matched to a gene: 5. The CDR3 spans 14 residues. This clone was counted between two and nine times. Its antigen is as yet unknown. PCR primers comprised 60 Vbeta and 13 Jbeta primers. TCRdb keeps only in-frame clones here, not all; method: immunoSEQ multiplex PCR. The table shows some 150,000 clones, with around 77% occurring only once. The rearrangement joins TRBV6-1 to TRBJ2-3; 7 positions match TRBD2. The sample comprised PBMCs. The clonotype originates from a young man in good health and CMV-seropositive. CDR3 loop: CASNPGLRTDTQYF. The CDR3 coding sequence is TGTGCCAGCAATCCGGGACTACGCACAGATACGCAGTATTTT.